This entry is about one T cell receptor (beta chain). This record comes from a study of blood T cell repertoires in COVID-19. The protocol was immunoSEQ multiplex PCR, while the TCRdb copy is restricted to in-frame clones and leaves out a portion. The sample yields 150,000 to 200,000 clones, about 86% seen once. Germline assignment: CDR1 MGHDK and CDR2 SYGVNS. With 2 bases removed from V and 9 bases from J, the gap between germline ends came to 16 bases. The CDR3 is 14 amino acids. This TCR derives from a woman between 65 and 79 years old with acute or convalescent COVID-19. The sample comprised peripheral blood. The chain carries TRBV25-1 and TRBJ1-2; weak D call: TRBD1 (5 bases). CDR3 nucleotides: TGTGCCAGCAGTGAACGGGGGATTTCATTACGCTACACCTTC. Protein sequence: CASSERGISLRYTF.